The present TCR beta chain was sequenced within a study of T cell responses to AZD1222 COVID-19 vaccine. The analysis combined second doses at about 4 or about 12 weeks. Concerning this clone: Its antigen is unknown.

The V end lost 4 bases, the J end lost 5 bases, and 21 bases lay between the germline ends. This CDR3 has 16 residues. Looked up from germline, CDR1 is SGHDT and CDR2 is YYEEEE. Findings and limits, study-wide: Clonal diversity may have been underestimated in mostly white British donors. Repertoires were collected only later (after the peak T cell response had occurred). Regions 160-218 and 743-854 dominated among vaccine-associated CD4 TCRs spanning spike.

The repertoire was sequenced with immunoSEQ multiplex PCR; TCRdb's copy has only in-frame clones and lacks some. This sample has about 140,000 clones, with roughly 92% found just once. The TCR originated in an adult who received the AZD1222 COVID-19 vaccine. The starting material was peripheral blood, obtained 28 days after the second AZD1222 dose. The chain recombines TRBV5-6 with TRBJ2-5; possibly TRBD2 for D (5 bases). The CDR3 DNA follows: TGTGCCAGCAGCCGATCACGGGGTCCTTGGGGTGAGACCCAGTACTTC. This translates into CASSRSRGPWGETQYF.